A selection of T cell receptor beta chains follows, all from one sample in a study of blood T cell repertoires in COVID-19. The protocol was immunoSEQ multiplex PCR, while the TCRdb copy is restricted to in-frame clones and leaves out a portion. The top ten hold less than 25% of the sample, which has under 120,000 clones, less than 85% seen once. Sequencing used peripheral blood. The origin of the receptors is a man in his sixties or seventies with active or convalescent COVID-19. CDR3s include the opening cysteine and the closing phenylalanine or tryptophan.

TRBV7-2	TRBJ2-1	CASRPPRLAGGLRSNEQFF
TRBV5-1	TRBJ2-1	CASSLGPQKTIFHEQFF
TRBV27	TRBJ1-5	CASSSWTDQPQHF
TRBV30	TRBJ2-1	CAWSVWGGNEQFF
TRBV7-9	TRBJ1-2	CASRPDRNYGYTF
TRBV7-9	TRBJ2-3	CASSRGFSADTQYF
TRBV5-1	TRBJ2-7	CASSPSRPSYEQYF
TRBV4-1	TRBJ2-5	CASSQDWESSGRVETQYF
TRBV18	TRBJ2-2	CASSTGSTNTGELFF
TRBV5-1	TRBJ1-1	CASVPSTGMGTEAFF
TRBV2	TRBJ1-2	CASSEAPRRGYTF
TRBV9	TRBJ2-6	CASSVPSGSGANVLTF
TRBV3-1/TRBV3-2	TRBJ2-1	CASRGDRQVYNEQFF
TRBV15	TRBJ2-3	CATGHRGTDTQYF
TRBV25-1	TRBJ1-4	CASRAAGTLGEKLFF
TRBV4-1	TRBJ1-2	CASSQDQSKAVDGYTF
TRBV28	TRBJ1-1	CASSFRGLRTEAFF
TRBV4-1	TRBJ1-6	CASSQAEGQYNSPLHF
TRBV5-8	TRBJ1-2	CASSLNYRVNYGYTF
TRBV5-1	TRBJ2-3	CASSPLGAGGGTDTQYF
TRBV6-1	TRBJ1-1	CASSEGGGLNTEAFF
TRBV30	TRBJ1-2	CAWRPGQGTYGYTF
TRBV29-1	TRBJ2-6	CSVTGEAGANVLTF
TRBV6-6	TRBJ2-5	CASSYPQRESQETQYF
TRBV5-5	TRBJ1-4	CASSLVGATNEKLFF
TRBV27	TRBJ1-1	CASSLGPGTEAFF
TRBV15	TRBJ1-2	CATSPGGSGYTF
TRBV7-6	TRBJ2-1	CASNPLSAGGPNNEQFF
TRBV4-2	TRBJ2-2	CASSARGELFF
TRBV19	TRBJ2-7	CASSITGGYAYEQYF
TRBV5-1	TRBJ2-3	CASGPGQGKSDTQYF
TRBV24-1	TRBJ2-1	CATSDPSSGQGFEQFF
TRBV5-1	TRBJ1-1	CASSLFREGDTEAFF
TRBV27	TRBJ2-7	CASSPFTGPEQYF
TRBV5-1	TRBJ2-1	CASSVDGYNEQFF
TRBV14	TRBJ1-2	CASSPDSPNYGYTF
TRBV2	TRBJ1-2	CASSRTENLNYGYTF
TRBV5-1	TRBJ1-6	CASFDRDNSPLHF
TRBV5-6	TRBJ1-2	CASRSGAGWDYGYTF
TRBV18	TRBJ2-7	CASSPTTNEQYF
TRBV3-1/TRBV3-2	TRBJ1-1	CASSQDAGWNTEAFF
TRBV19	TRBJ2-1	CASSITGRGDNEQFF
TRBV5-1	TRBJ2-3	CASSLGLGTDTQYF
TRBV15	TRBJ2-1	CATSRVASGLNEQFF
TRBV2	TRBJ1-1	CASNTGGMNTEAFF
TRBV2	TRBJ1-5	CASSFGRVEQPQHF
TRBV20-1	TRBJ2-7	CSGTELYEQYF
TRBV28	TRBJ1-2	CASSYPSGQGYYGYTF
TRBV10-3	TRBJ1-1	CAISESGQNTEAFF
TRBV15	TRBJ1-2	CATSPLGGKWTYGYTF
TRBV5-8	TRBJ2-3	CAIAAGATAGATDTQYF
TRBV12-3/TRBV12-4	TRBJ2-1	CASSPIVDEQFF
TRBV9	TRBJ2-2	CASSAQTGTGELFF